The entry that follows covers one T cell receptor (beta chain) sequence. These data are taken from a study of blood T cell repertoires in COVID-19. The CDR3 covers 15 residues. Germline-derived CDR1 and CDR2 are MDHEN and SYDVKM. With 2 bases removed from V and 4 bases from J, the gap between germline ends came to 14 bases. Sequencing was performed with immunoSEQ multiplex PCR; in TCRdb, only in-frame clones are kept and a portion is missing. The sample gives 400,000 to 550,000 clones, about 90% of which show up once; about 2.1% is in the top ten. Sequenced material: PBMCs or T cells enriched from blood (not recorded which). This receptor was taken from a woman between 18 and 29 years old with acute COVID-19. The chain couples TRBV28 to TRBJ1-1; the D gene is possibly TRBD1 (6 bases). The CDR3 region has the DNA TGTGCCAGCAGTTTAAAACGGGGGGCTCGCACTGAAGCTTTCTTT. Its protein product is CASSLKRGARTEAFF.